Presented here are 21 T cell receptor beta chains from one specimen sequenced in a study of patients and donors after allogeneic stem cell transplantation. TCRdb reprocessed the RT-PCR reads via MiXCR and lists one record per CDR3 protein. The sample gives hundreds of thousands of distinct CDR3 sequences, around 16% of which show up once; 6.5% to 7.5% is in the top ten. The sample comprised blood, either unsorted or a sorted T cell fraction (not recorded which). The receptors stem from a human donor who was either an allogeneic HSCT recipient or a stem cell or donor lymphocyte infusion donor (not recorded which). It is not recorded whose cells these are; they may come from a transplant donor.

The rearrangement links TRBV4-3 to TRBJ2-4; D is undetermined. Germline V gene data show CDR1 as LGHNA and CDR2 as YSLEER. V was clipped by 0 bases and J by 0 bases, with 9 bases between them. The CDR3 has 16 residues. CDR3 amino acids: CASSQERTLAKNIQYF. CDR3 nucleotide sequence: TGCGCCAGCAGCCAAGAAAGGACCCTAGCCAAAAACATTCAGTACTTC.

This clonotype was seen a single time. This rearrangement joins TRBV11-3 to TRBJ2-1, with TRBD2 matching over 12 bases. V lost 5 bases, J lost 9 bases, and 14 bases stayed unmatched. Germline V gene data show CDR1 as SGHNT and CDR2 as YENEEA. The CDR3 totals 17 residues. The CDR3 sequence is CASSPRLAGDISAEQFF. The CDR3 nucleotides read TGTGCCAGCAGCCCTCGACTAGCGGGAGACATCAGCGCTGAGCAGTTCTTC.

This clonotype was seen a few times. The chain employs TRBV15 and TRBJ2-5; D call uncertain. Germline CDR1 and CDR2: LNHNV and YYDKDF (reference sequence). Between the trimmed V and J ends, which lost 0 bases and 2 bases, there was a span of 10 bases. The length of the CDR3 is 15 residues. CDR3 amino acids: CATSRDRLAQETQYF. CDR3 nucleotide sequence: TGTGCCACCAGCAGAGATCGACTCGCGCAAGAGACCCAGTACTTC.

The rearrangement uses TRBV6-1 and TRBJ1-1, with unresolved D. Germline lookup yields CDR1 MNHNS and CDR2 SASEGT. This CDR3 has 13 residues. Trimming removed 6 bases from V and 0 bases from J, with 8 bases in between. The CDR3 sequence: CASRSRVNTEAFF. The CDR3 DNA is TGTGCCAGCAGATCTAGGGTGAACACTGAAGCTTTCTTT.

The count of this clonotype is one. The CDR3 DNA reads as TGTGCCAGCAGTCGAGGGCAGAGCTCTGGAAACACCATATATTTT. Translating gives CASSRGQSSGNTIYF. The chain links TRBV3-1 to TRBJ1-3; D is unclear. Germline-derived CDR1 and CDR2 are LGHDT and YNNKEL (reference sequence). The V end lost 6 bases, the J end lost 0 bases, and 12 bases lay between the germline ends. The CDR3 has 15 amino acids.

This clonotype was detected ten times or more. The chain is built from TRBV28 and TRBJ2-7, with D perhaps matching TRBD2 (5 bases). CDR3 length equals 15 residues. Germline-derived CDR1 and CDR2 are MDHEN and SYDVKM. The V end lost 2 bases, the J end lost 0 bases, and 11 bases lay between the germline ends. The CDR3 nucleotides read TGTGCCAGCAGTTTACTAGGGAGAAGCTCCTACGAGCAGTACTTC. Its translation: CASSLLGRSSYEQYF.

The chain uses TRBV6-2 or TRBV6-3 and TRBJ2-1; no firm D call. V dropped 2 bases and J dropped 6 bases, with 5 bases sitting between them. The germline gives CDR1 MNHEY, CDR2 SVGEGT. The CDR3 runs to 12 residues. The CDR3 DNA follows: TGTGCCAGCAGTTACAGACTCAATGAGCAGTTCTTC. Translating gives CASSYRLNEQFF.

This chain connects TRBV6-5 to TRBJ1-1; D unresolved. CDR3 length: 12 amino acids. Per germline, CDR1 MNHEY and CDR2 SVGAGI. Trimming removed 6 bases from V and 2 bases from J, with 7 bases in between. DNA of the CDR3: TGTGCCAGCAGACCCTCAAACACTGAAGCTTTCTTT. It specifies CASRPSNTEAFF.

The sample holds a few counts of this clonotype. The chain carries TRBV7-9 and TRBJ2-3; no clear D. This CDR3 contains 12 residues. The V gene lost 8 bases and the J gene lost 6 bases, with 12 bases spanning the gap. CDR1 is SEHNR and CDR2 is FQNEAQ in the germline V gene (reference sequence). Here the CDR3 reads CASGSGLDTQYF. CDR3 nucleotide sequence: TGTGCCAGCGGCTCCGGGCTCGATACGCAGTATTTT.

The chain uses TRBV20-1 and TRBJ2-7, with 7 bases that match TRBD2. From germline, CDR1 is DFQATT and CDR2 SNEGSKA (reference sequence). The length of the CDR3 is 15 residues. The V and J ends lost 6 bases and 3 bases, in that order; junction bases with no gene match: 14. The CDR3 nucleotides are TGCAGTGCCAAAGCAGTCCAAGGACTAGTCTACGAGCAGTACTTC. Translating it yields CSAKAVQGLVYEQYF.

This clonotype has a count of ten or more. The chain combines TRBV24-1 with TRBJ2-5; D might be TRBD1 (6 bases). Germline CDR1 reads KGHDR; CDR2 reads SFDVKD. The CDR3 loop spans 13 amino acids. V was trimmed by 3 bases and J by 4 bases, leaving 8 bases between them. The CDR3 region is CATSDTRGETQYF. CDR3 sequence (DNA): TGTGCCACCAGTGATACCAGGGGAGAGACCCAGTACTTC.

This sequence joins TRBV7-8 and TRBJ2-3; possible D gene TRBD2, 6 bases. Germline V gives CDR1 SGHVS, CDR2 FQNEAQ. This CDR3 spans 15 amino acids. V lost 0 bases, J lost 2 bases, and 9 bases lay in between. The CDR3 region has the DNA TGTGCCAGCAGCTTAGCGGGGGGATTCACAGATACGCAGTATTTT. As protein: CASSLAGGFTDTQYF.

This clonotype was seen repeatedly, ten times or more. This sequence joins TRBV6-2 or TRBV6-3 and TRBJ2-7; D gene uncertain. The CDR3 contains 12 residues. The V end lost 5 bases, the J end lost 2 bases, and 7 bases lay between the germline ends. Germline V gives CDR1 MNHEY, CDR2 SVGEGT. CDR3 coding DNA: TGTGCCAGCAGTCTCACCACCTACGAGCAGTACTTC. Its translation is CASSLTTYEQYF.

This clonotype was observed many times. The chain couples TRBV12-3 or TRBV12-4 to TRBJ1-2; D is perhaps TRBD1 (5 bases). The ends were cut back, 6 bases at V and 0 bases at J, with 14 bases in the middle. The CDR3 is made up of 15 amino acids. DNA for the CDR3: TGTGCCAGCAGCCTACCTCGACAGTCTAACTATGGCTACACCTTC. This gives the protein CASSLPRQSNYGYTF.

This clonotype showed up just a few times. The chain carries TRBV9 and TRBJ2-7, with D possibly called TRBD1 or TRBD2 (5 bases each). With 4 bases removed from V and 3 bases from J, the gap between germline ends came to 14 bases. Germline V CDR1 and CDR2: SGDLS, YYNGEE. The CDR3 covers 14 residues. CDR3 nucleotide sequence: TGTGCCAGCAGCCCCATGGTGGGGGTCTACGAGCAGTACTTC. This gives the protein CASSPMVGVYEQYF. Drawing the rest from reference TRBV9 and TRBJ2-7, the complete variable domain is DSGVTQTPKHLITATGQRVTLRCSPRSGDLSVYWYQQSLDQGLQFLIQYYNGEERAKGNILERFSAQQFPDLHSELNLSSLELGDSALYFCASSPMVGVYEQYFGPGTRLTVT.

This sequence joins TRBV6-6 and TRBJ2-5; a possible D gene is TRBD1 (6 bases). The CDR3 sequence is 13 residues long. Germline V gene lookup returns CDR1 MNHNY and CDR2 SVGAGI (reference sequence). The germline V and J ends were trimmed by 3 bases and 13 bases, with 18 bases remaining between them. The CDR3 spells CASSYRQAVNPYF. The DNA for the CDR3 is TGTGCCAGCAGTTATAGACAGGCGGTTAACCCGTACTTC.

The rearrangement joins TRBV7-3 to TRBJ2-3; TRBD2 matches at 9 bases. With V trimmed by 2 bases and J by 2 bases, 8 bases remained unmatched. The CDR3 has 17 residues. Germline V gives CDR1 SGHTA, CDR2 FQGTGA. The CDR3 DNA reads TGTGCCAGCAGCTTATATGAGCTAGCGGGGTTCACAGATACGCAGTATTTT. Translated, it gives CASSLYELAGFTDTQYF.

CDR3 DNA: TGTGCCAGCAGTTTACAGGGCCGCGGGGGGACTGAAGCTTTCTTT. It encodes CASSLQGRGGTEAFF. This rearrangement joins TRBV12-3 or TRBV12-4 to TRBJ1-1, with TRBD1 as a possible D gene (5 bases). There are 15 residues in the CDR3. V was clipped by 2 bases and J by 5 bases, with 15 bases between them.

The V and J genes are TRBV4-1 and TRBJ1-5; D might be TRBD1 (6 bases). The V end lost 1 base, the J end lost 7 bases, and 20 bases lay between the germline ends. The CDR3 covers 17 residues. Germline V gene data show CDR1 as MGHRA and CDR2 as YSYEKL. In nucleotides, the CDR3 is TGCGCCAGCAGCCAAGGAAACAGGGCCGGTGGGGGGCAGCCCCAGCATTTT. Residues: CASSQGNRAGGGQPQHF.

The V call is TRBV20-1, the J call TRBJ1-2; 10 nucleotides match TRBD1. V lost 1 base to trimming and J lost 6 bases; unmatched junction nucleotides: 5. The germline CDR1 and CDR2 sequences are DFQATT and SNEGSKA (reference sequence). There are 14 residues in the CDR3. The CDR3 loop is CSARGRQGAHGYTF. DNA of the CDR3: TGCAGTGCTAGAGGCAGACAGGGGGCTCATGGCTACACCTTC.

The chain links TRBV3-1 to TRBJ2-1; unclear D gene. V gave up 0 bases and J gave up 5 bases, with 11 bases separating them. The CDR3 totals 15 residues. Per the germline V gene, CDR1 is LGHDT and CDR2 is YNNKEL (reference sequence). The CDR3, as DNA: TGTGCCAGCAGCCAAGACTTCCTAGTACACAATGAGCAGTTCTTC. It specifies CASSQDFLVHNEQFF.